A single sample is the source of the 17 T cell receptor beta chains below, sequenced in a study of cytomegalovirus exposure and HLA in healthy donors. Researchers ran the PCR with 60 Vbeta and 13 Jbeta primers. Method: immunoSEQ multiplex PCR; TCRdb's copy keeps in-frame clones and lacks some. The sample lists 120,000 or so clones, 65% to 80% seen once, with about 2.8% in the top ten. Sequenced material: PBMCs. These receptors were taken from a woman aged 40 to 50 in good health and CMV-seropositive.

This clone was seen only a few times. V gene TRBV27 combines with J gene TRBJ1-1; possibly TRBD1 for D (6 bases). This CDR3 has 14 residues. Germline V lookup: CDR1 MNHEY, CDR2 SMNVEV (reference sequence). V was pared by 5 bases and J by 5 bases, with 15 bases between. The CDR3 sequence is CASSAHREGTEAFF. In DNA, the CDR3 is TGTGCCAGCAGTGCTCACAGGGAAGGGACTGAAGCTTTCTTT.

The CDR3 sequence is CATLQGAWDTQYF. The CDR3 DNA reads as TGTGCCACCCTGCAGGGGGCTTGGGATACGCAGTATTTT. The chain links TRBV28 to TRBJ2-3; TRBD1 aligns across 8 bases. Germline V gene data show CDR1 as MDHEN and CDR2 as SYDVKM. There are 13 residues in the CDR3. V shed 10 bases and J 6 bases; nucleotides not matched to a gene: 9.

The genes are TRBV10-3 and TRBJ2-3, with D perhaps TRBD2 (6 bases). The germline V gene has CDR1 ENHRY and CDR2 SYGVKD. The CDR3 runs to 17 residues. V lost 4 bases to trimming and J lost 2 bases, with 19 bases between them. The CDR3 spells CAISGGTPSKDTDTQYF. DNA of the CDR3: TGTGCCATCAGTGGCGGGACTCCCAGTAAAGACACAGATACGCAGTATTTT.

The V and J genes are TRBV25-1 and TRBJ2-1; 9 bases match TRBD1. The germline V gene has CDR1 MGHDK and CDR2 SYGVNS. The trim removed 10 bases at V and 2 bases at J, leaving 6 bases unmatched. The CDR3 runs 14 residues. CDR3 bases: TGTGCCACTAGGGGACAGGGAGCCTACAATGAGCAGTTCTTC. Encoded protein: CATRGQGAYNEQFF.

The gene calls are TRBV13 and TRBJ1-6; tentatively, D is TRBD1 (6 bases). The ends were cut back, 2 bases at V and 7 bases at J, with 9 bases in the middle. In germline, CDR1 is PRHDT, CDR2 FYEKMQ (reference sequence). The CDR3 covers 14 residues. The DNA of the CDR3 is TGTGCCAGCAGCTTAAACAGGGCCAATTCACCCCTCCACTTT. It encodes CASSLNRANSPLHF.

The chain joins TRBV27 to TRBJ1-2; 7 bases match TRBD1. Germline values: CDR1 MNHEY, CDR2 SMNVEV (reference sequence). The trim removed 4 bases at V and 7 bases at J, leaving 9 bases unmatched. This CDR3 has 14 amino acids. The CDR3 region has the DNA TGTGCCAGCAGTTCCTTAACAGGGGCGGGTGGCTACACCTTC. Translated: CASSSLTGAGGYTF.

The V gene is TRBV6-1, the J gene TRBJ1-1; D ambiguous. The V and J ends lost 0 bases and 6 bases respectively, with 17 bases between them. This CDR3 has 16 amino acids. The germline gives CDR1 MNHNS, CDR2 SASEGT. CDR3 sequence reads: CASSEAVDEEGSEAFF. In nucleotides, the CDR3 is TGTGCCAGCAGTGAAGCGGTAGATGAGGAAGGATCTGAAGCTTTCTTT.

The rearrangement joins TRBV5-5 to TRBJ2-5; 7 bases are a match to TRBD2. Germline CDR1 and CDR2: SGHKS and YYEKEE (reference sequence). The CDR3 consists of 15 residues. J was trimmed by 3 bases and V by 4 bases; bases with no gene match: 9. The DNA of the CDR3 is TGTGCCAGCAGCGGGGGGGGTGTAAGGGAAGAGACCCAGTACTTC. It encodes CASSGGGVREETQYF.

This clone was detected only a few times. This rearrangement joins TRBV27 to TRBJ2-2; D gene uncertain. The CDR3 is made up of 12 amino acids. From germline, CDR1 is MNHEY and CDR2 SMNVEV (reference sequence). Trimming removed 3 bases at V and 4 bases at J, with 3 bases between. CDR3 coding DNA: TGTGCCAGCAGTTTCTCCACCGGGGAGCTGTTTTTT. As protein: CASSFSTGELFF.

V gene TRBV28 combines with J gene TRBJ1-5, with D possibly being TRBD1 (5 bases). The CDR3 loop spans 15 amino acids. V lost 8 bases to trimming and J lost 4 bases, with 18 bases between them. Germline values: CDR1 MDHEN, CDR2 SYDVKM. This CDR3 is CASRPGLGVNQPQHF. Written as DNA, the CDR3 is TGTGCCAGCCGTCCAGGACTAGGGGTTAATCAGCCCCAGCATTTT.

The chain recombines TRBV19 with TRBJ2-7; TRBD1 might be the D (5 bases). This CDR3 contains 12 residues. Between the trimmed V and J ends, which lost 6 bases and 5 bases, there was a span of 11 bases. Germline assignment: CDR1 LNHDA and CDR2 SQIVND (reference sequence). The CDR3: CASSLDRNEQYF. CDR3 bases: TGTGCCAGTAGCCTAGACAGAAACGAGCAGTACTTC. The full variable domain, in which reference TRBV19 and TRBJ2-7 provide the parts outside the CDR3, is DGGITQSPKYLFRKEGQNVTLSCEQNLNHDAMYWYRQDPGQGLRLIYYSQIVNDFQKGDIAEGYSVSREKKESFPLTVTSAQKNPTAFYLCASSLDRNEQYFGPGTRLTVT.

The chain couples TRBV19 to TRBJ2-1, with 16 bases matching TRBD2. The junction had 9 bases not matched to a gene; V was cut back by 9 bases and J by 7 bases. The CDR3 spans 16 residues. CDR1 is LNHDA and CDR2 is SQIVND in the germline V gene (reference sequence). CDR3 nucleotide sequence: TGTGCCAGCTCGGGACTAGCGGGAGGGTTAGAGAATGAGCAGTTCTTC. It yields the protein CASSGLAGGLENEQFF.

The chain couples TRBV15 to TRBJ2-4, with D perhaps TRBD1 (6 bases). Germline V gives CDR1 LNHNV, CDR2 YYDKDF (reference sequence). The CDR3 extends over 12 amino acids. V was pared by 8 bases and J by 13 bases, with 18 bases between. In nucleotides, the CDR3 is TGTGCCACCTGGAGACTGGGACATCAACAGTACTTC. Encoded protein: CATWRLGHQQYF.

With regard to this clone: Given a much more abundant clone one base away, this may be a read error. This rearrangement joins TRBV5-4 to TRBJ1-1; TRBD1 matches at 7 bases. The germline V gene encodes CDR1 SGHNT and CDR2 YYREEE (reference sequence). The CDR3 consists of 14 residues. The ends lost 4 bases at V and 1 base at J; junction bases unmatched: 4. The CDR3 is CASSKGQPNTEAFF. The DNA of the CDR3 is TGTGCCAGCAGCAAGGGACAGCCGAACACTGAAGCTTTCTTT.

The chain employs TRBV27 and TRBJ2-7, with D maybe TRBD2 (6 bases). V was clipped by 4 bases and J by 3 bases, with 10 bases between them. This CDR3 has 13 residues. Germline loops: CDR1 MNHEY, CDR2 SMNVEV (reference sequence). As DNA, the CDR3 is TGTGCCAGCAGTTACGGGACTTTCTACGAGCAGTACTTC. It yields the protein CASSYGTFYEQYF.

The rearrangement joins TRBV5-4 to TRBJ2-7; D is uncertain. CDR1 is SGHNT and CDR2 is YYREEE in the germline V gene (reference sequence). The CDR3 is 12 amino acids. V lost 4 bases and J lost 5, with 10 bases in between. The CDR3 protein is CASSPGWDEQYF. CDR3 in DNA: TGTGCCAGCAGCCCCGGGTGGGACGAGCAGTACTTC.

The chain has TRBV19 and TRBJ1-1; TRBD1 might be the D (6 bases). The CDR3 is made up of 15 amino acids. Looked up from germline, CDR1 is LNHDA and CDR2 is SQIVND (reference sequence). Trimming stripped 5 bases from V and 0 bases from J, with 13 bases between. The CDR3 coding sequence is TGTGCCAGTAGTGTCGTTCACAGGGTGAACACTGAAGCTTTCTTT. Protein: CASSVVHRVNTEAFF.